Below are 29 T cell receptor beta chains sequenced from a single sample in a study of vaccination effects on CD4 cells after COVID-19 (dated by TCRdb to the early 2020s). Library preparation employed the immunoSEQ multiplex PCR assay. TCRdb limited this immuneACCESS table to in-frame rearrangements with V and J called. A share of clones is missing; checked studies link under half to unresolved V genes, and the rest is unexplained. This sample is represented by 70,000 to 85,000 clones; 70% to 80% of them were singletons. 2% to 2.5% of the sample belongs to the ten largest clones. After approximately 11 days of culture, CD4+ T cells were isolated with the EasySep CD4+ T cell isolation kit. These receptors' targets are unknown. This material consisted of CD4+ T cells from PBMCs cultured without peptide, taken before COVID-19 vaccination. Receptor source: a human donor who received a COVID-19 vaccine.

The chain uses TRBV6-6 and TRBJ1-2, with no clear D. This CDR3 is 16 amino acids long. Trimming took 4 bases from V and 6 from J, leaving 21 bases between them. The germline V gene encodes CDR1 MNHNY and CDR2 SVGAGI (reference sequence). The CDR3 DNA follows: TGTGCCAGCAGTTCCTCCGGATTGACGACCGGAAATGGCTACACCTTC. This encodes CASSSSGLTTGNGYTF.

The chain combines TRBV2 with TRBJ1-2; D is undetermined. The germline CDR1 and CDR2 sequences are SNHLY and FYNNEI. V was shortened by 5 bases and J by 6 bases, with 16 bases between the two germline ends. The CDR3 has 14 residues. CDR3: CASSPGHNRNGYTF. The CDR3, as DNA: TGTGCCAGCAGTCCGGGCCACAATCGTAATGGCTACACCTTC.

The chain uses TRBV5-1 and TRBJ1-4, with 7 bases aligning to TRBD1. Germline CDR1 is SGHRS and CDR2 is YFSETQ. V dropped 3 bases and J dropped 3; count of bases not matched to a gene: 2. The CDR3 covers 14 residues. The CDR3 DNA sequence: TGCGCCAGCAGCTCAACAGGGGCTAATGAAAAACTGTTTTTT. This sequence encodes CASSSTGANEKLFF.

The chain combines TRBV30 with TRBJ1-1; D remains unclear. V shed 8 bases and J shed 5 bases, with 12 bases lying between them. This CDR3 is 11 amino acids long. Germline V gives CDR1 GTSNPN, CDR2 SVGIG (reference sequence). The CDR3 spells CARGRETEAFF. In DNA, the CDR3 is TGTGCCCGGGGTCGGGAAACTGAAGCTTTCTTT.

The V call is TRBV24-1, the J call TRBJ2-5; 8 bases are a match to TRBD2. Trimming took 1 base from V and 1 from J; bases not matched to a gene: 7. CDR3 size: 17 residues. In germline, CDR1 is KGHDR, CDR2 SFDVKD. The CDR3 region has the DNA TGTGCCACCAGTGATTTTTCGAGAACTAGCGGCCAAGAGACCCAGTACTTC. Protein sequence: CATSDFSRTSGQETQYF.

The rearrangement uses TRBV10-3 and TRBJ2-5; 10 bases fit TRBD2. Per germline, CDR1 ENHRY and CDR2 SYGVKD. V dropped 6 bases and J dropped 2; count of bases not matched to a gene: 6. The CDR3 totals 15 residues. The CDR3 region is CAIRAGSGGQETQYF. In DNA, the CDR3 is TGTGCCATCAGGGCGGGTAGCGGGGGGCAAGAGACCCAGTACTTC.

The chain has TRBV6-6 and TRBJ2-2; no clear D gene. V was pared by 2 bases and J by 2 bases, with 9 bases between. In germline, CDR1 is MNHNY, CDR2 SVGAGI (reference sequence). CDR3 size: 15 residues. CDR3 sequence reads: CASSYTRINTGELFF. The CDR3 DNA reads as TGTGCCAGCAGTTACACTCGAATTAACACCGGGGAGCTGTTTTTT.

The chain combines TRBV6-5 with TRBJ1-2, with D unresolved. The CDR3 is made up of 14 amino acids. Trimming left V 0 bases short and J 2 bases short, with 7 bases between. Germline CDR1 reads MNHEY; CDR2 reads SVGAGI. Here the CDR3 DNA reads TGTGCCAGCAGTTACTCGACTGAGAACTATGGCTACACCTTC. As protein: CASSYSTENYGYTF.

The chain has TRBV5-1 and TRBJ1-6; D is possibly TRBD1 (5 bases). This CDR3 is 15 amino acids long. V was trimmed by 3 bases and J by 7 bases, leaving 14 bases between them. CDR1 SGHRS and CDR2 YFSETQ come from the germline V gene. Written as DNA, the CDR3 is TGCGCCAGCAGCTCCGGGGACCTCGGAAATTCACCCCTCCACTTT. Residues: CASSSGDLGNSPLHF.

This chain uses TRBV5-8 with TRBJ2-7; 10 bases map to TRBD1. The germline CDR1 and CDR2 sequences are SGHTS and YDEGEE. V was pared by 1 base and J by 5 bases, with 6 bases of the junction left unmatched. CDR3 length: 15 amino acids. CDR3 loop: CASSLWGQGSNEQYV. CDR3 sequence (DNA): TGTGCCAGCAGCTTGTGGGGACAGGGGAGTAACGAGCAGTACGTC.

The rearrangement joins TRBV25-1 to TRBJ1-5; a weak D match, TRBD1 (5 bases). Germline values: CDR1 MGHDK, CDR2 SYGVNS. Trimming shortened V by 5 bases and J by 4 bases, and 6 bases separated the two germline ends. CDR3 length: 12 amino acids. The CDR3 region is CASSRGNQPQHF. In nucleotides, the CDR3 is TGTGCCAGCAGTCGGGGGAATCAGCCCCAGCATTTT.

This chain uses TRBV25-1 with TRBJ1-1; no firm D call. Trimming took 6 bases from V and 0 from J, leaving 5 bases between them. CDR1 and CDR2 (germline): MGHDK, SYGVNS. The CDR3 sequence is 12 residues long. The CDR3 here is CASRSVNTEAFF. CDR3 DNA: TGTGCCAGCAGGTCAGTGAACACTGAAGCTTTCTTT. The full variable domain, completed using reference TRBV25-1 and TRBJ1-1, is EADIYQTPRYLVIGTGKKITLECSQTMGHDKMYWYQQDPGMELHLIHYSYGVNSTEKGDLSSESTVSRIRTEHFPLTLESARPSHTSQYLCASRSVNTEAFFGQGTRLTVV.

The chain couples TRBV30 to TRBJ2-5, with 10 bases identical to TRBD2. The CDR3 has 17 amino acids. Germline V gene sequence: CDR1 GTSNPN, CDR2 SVGIG (reference sequence). After removal of 2 bases from V and 3 bases from J, the junction contained 12 bases not matched to a gene. CDR3 in amino acids: CAWSPTSGVRDEETQYF. The DNA of the CDR3 is TGTGCCTGGAGTCCCACTAGCGGGGTAAGGGATGAAGAGACCCAGTACTTC.

The chain is built from TRBV5-1 and TRBJ1-1, with TRBD1 as a possible D gene (6 bases). The germline CDR1 and CDR2 sequences are SGHRS and YFSETQ. There are 14 residues in the CDR3. The V end lost 0 bases, the J end lost 2 bases, and 8 bases lay between the germline ends. In DNA, the CDR3 is TGCGCCAGCAGCTTGGACAGGGTAAACACTGAAGCTTTCTTT. Residues: CASSLDRVNTEAFF.

This clone was counted between two and nine times. The chain links TRBV11-3 to TRBJ2-2, with D maybe TRBD2 (5 bases). From germline, CDR1 is SGHNT and CDR2 YENEEA. This CDR3 comprises 15 residues. Between the trimmed V and J ends, which lost 3 bases and 0 bases, there was a span of 8 bases. CDR3 loop: CASSFRGSNTGELFF. CDR3 coding DNA: TGTGCCAGCAGCTTTCGGGGTTCGAACACCGGGGAGCTGTTTTTT.

The rearrangement links TRBV6-1 to TRBJ1-5, with unresolved D. Germline V lookup: CDR1 MNHNS, CDR2 SASEGT. The CDR3 spans 14 residues. V was pared by 3 bases and J by 0 bases, with 6 bases between. CDR3 DNA: TGTGCCAGCAGTGAGTCGTTTAGCAATCAGCCCCAGCATTTT. Translating gives CASSESFSNQPQHF.

The table lists this clone with a few counts. The chain recombines TRBV12-3 or TRBV12-4 with TRBJ2-1, with D uncertain. The CDR3 is 13 amino acids. V was clipped by 6 bases and J by 5 bases, with 11 bases between them. The CDR3 is CASRPSGNNEQFF. The CDR3 DNA follows: TGTGCCAGCAGACCTTCAGGAAACAATGAGCAGTTCTTC.

The chain uses TRBV5-6 and TRBJ2-1, with 9 bases lining up with TRBD1. V was clipped by 4 bases and J by 5 bases; unmatched bases: 7. CDR1 is SGHDT and CDR2 is YYEEEE in the germline V gene. This CDR3 comprises 15 residues. DNA of the CDR3: TGTGCCAGCAGCACTCCGACAGGGGGGGACAATGAGCAGTTCTTC. This sequence encodes CASSTPTGGDNEQFF.

The gene calls are TRBV5-1 and TRBJ2-2, with D possibly TRBD2 on 6 matching bases. V dropped 3 bases and J dropped 3 bases, with 12 bases sitting between them. Germline-derived CDR1 and CDR2 are SGHRS and YFSETQ. This CDR3 is 15 amino acids long. The CDR3 spells CASSSGGQYTGELFF. The CDR3 DNA reads TGCGCCAGCAGCTCCGGGGGTCAGTACACCGGGGAGCTGTTTTTT.

The J gene is TRBJ1-5, the V gene TRBV19; a possible D gene is TRBD1 (6 bases). V was pared by 3 bases and J by 1 base, with 16 bases between. CDR3 length: 17 residues. In germline, CDR1 is LNHDA, CDR2 SQIVND (reference sequence). CDR3 loop: CASSMSQGLASNQPQHF. CDR3 nucleotide sequence: TGTGCCAGTAGTATGAGCCAGGGGCTAGCGAGCAATCAGCCCCAGCATTTT. The whole variable domain, filled in from reference TRBV19 and TRBJ1-5, reads DGGITQSPKYLFRKEGQNVTLSCEQNLNHDAMYWYRQDPGQGLRLIYYSQIVNDFQKGDIAEGYSVSREKKESFPLTVTSAQKNPTAFYLCASSMSQGLASNQPQHFGDGTRLSIL.

The chain is built from TRBV9 and TRBJ1-6; D is possibly TRBD1 (5 bases). Germline V lookup: CDR1 SGDLS, CDR2 YYNGEE. The CDR3 runs to 18 residues. V was clipped by 4 bases and J by 0 bases, with 17 bases between them. This chain's CDR3 is CASSPGAGDHSYNSPLHF. DNA of the CDR3: TGTGCCAGCAGCCCCGGCGCGGGGGACCACTCCTATAATTCACCCCTCCACTTT.

The V gene is TRBV7-9, the J gene TRBJ2-1; D gene unclear. Trimming removed 2 bases from V and 4 bases from J, with 6 bases in between. The CDR3 contains 13 residues. CDR1 is SEHNR and CDR2 is FQNEAQ in the germline V gene (reference sequence). The CDR3 loop is CASSLIGYNEQFF. In nucleotides, the CDR3 is TGTGCCAGCAGCTTAATAGGGTACAATGAGCAGTTCTTC.

The DNA of the CDR3 is TGTGCCAGTAGTACCCGGGACAGGGGGCTTCTAGATACGCAGTATTTT. Translated, it gives CASSTRDRGLLDTQYF. The chain uses TRBV19 and TRBJ2-3; 12 bases are shared with TRBD1. The CDR3 covers 16 residues. Germline V CDR1 and CDR2: LNHDA, SQIVND (reference sequence). The trim removed 4 bases at V and 5 bases at J, leaving 7 bases unmatched. The whole variable domain, filled in from reference TRBV19 and TRBJ2-3, reads DGGITQSPKYLFRKEGQNVTLSCEQNLNHDAMYWYRQDPGQGLRLIYYSQIVNDFQKGDIAEGYSVSREKKESFPLTVTSAQKNPTAFYLCASSTRDRGLLDTQYFGPGTRLTVL.

This chain connects TRBV9 to TRBJ1-5; D might be TRBD1 (6 bases). CDR1 and CDR2 (germline): SGDLS, YYNGEE. The V end lost 0 bases, the J end lost 3 bases, and 22 bases lay between the germline ends. This CDR3 is 19 amino acids long. The CDR3 DNA sequence: TGTGCCAGCAGCGTAGGATCCCCCAGAGGGGGGCCGGACAATCAGCCCCAGCATTTT. It yields the protein CASSVGSPRGGPDNQPQHF.

This clone appeared a single time. The chain couples TRBV2 to TRBJ1-5, with D hard to call. The CDR3 sequence is 13 residues long. Deletions cut 4 bases from V and 7 bases from J, with 11 bases between. From germline, CDR1 is SNHLY and CDR2 FYNNEI. Here the CDR3 DNA reads TGTGCCAGCAGTGGGACTGGGCCCCAGCCCCAGCATTTT. Residues: CASSGTGPQPQHF.

This clone showed up just a few times. The gene calls are TRBV27 and TRBJ2-5; 9 bases align to TRBD1. V dropped 8 bases and J dropped 7; count of bases not matched to a gene: 8. This CDR3 comprises 13 residues. Germline CDR1 MNHEY, CDR2 SMNVEV (reference sequence). Here the CDR3 DNA reads TGTGCCAGCCACAGGGGGCGAGAAGGGACCCAGTACTTC. Its translation is CASHRGREGTQYF.

The chain carries TRBV5-1 and TRBJ2-3, with D hard to call. The V gene's germline CDR1 is SGHRS and CDR2 YFSETQ. Deletions cut 1 base from V and 0 bases from J, with 9 bases between. The CDR3 loop spans 15 amino acids. The CDR3 nucleotides read TGCGCCAGCAGCTTGCGAGGATCTAGCACAGATACGCAGTATTTT. It encodes CASSLRGSSTDTQYF.

The chain has TRBV18 and TRBJ1-2, with no clear D. Trimming stripped 3 bases from V and 2 bases from J, with 7 bases between. Per the germline V gene, CDR1 is KGHSH and CDR2 is LQKENI. The CDR3 has 13 residues. CDR3: CASSPEGNYGYTF. DNA for the CDR3: TGTGCCAGCTCACCGGAGGGAAACTATGGCTACACCTTC.

The rearrangement joins TRBV19 to TRBJ2-5; 9 bases are shared with TRBD1. The J segment lost 5 bases and the V segment lost 5 bases, leaving 18 bases of the junction unmatched. The CDR3 runs 18 residues. Germline assignment: CDR1 LNHDA and CDR2 SQIVND (reference sequence). As DNA, the CDR3 is TGTGCCAGTAGTCCGCGGACAGGGGTTATGCGGGCGGGGGAGACCCAGTACTTC. Protein: CASSPRTGVMRAGETQYF. The variable domain in full, with the rest retrieved from reference TRBV19 and TRBJ2-5, is DGGITQSPKYLFRKEGQNVTLSCEQNLNHDAMYWYRQDPGQGLRLIYYSQIVNDFQKGDIAEGYSVSREKKESFPLTVTSAQKNPTAFYLCASSPRTGVMRAGETQYFGPGTRLLVL.